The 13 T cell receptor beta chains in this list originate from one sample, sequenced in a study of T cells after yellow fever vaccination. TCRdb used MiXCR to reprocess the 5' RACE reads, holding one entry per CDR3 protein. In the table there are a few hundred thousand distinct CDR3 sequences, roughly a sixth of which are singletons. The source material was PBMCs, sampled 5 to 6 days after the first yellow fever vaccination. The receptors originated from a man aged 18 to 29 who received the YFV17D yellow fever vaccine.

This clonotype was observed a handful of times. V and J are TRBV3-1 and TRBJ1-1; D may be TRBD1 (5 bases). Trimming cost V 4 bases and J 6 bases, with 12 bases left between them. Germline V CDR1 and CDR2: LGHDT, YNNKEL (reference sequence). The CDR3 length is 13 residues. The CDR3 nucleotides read TGTGCCAGCAGCCCCAACGGGGGATCTGAAGCTTTCTTT. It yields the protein CASSPNGGSEAFF.

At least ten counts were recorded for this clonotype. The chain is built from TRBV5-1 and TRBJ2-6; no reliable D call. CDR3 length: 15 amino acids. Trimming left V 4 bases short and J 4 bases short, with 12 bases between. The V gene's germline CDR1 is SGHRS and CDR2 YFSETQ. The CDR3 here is CASSTTPGGANVLTF. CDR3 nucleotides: TGCGCCAGCAGCACAACACCAGGCGGGGCCAACGTCCTGACTTTC.

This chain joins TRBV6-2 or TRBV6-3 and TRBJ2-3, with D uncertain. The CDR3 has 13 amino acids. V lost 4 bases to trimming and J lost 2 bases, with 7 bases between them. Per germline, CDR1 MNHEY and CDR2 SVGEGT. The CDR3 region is CASSWPDTDTQYF. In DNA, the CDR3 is TGTGCCAGCAGTTGGCCAGACACAGATACGCAGTATTTT.

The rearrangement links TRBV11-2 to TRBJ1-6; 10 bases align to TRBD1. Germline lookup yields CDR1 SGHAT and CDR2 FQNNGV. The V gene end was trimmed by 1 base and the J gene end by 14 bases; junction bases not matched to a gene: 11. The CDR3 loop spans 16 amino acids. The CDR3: CASSLGGQGFSDSLHF. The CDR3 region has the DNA TGTGCCAGCAGCTTAGGGGGACAGGGGTTCTCGGATTCCCTCCACTTT.

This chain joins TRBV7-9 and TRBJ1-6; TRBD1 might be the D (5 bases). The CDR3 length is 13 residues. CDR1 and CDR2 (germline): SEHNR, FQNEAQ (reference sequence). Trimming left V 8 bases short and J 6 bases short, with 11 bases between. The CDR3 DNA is TGTGCCAGCGGGGGAGACGGTAATTCACCCCTCCACTTT. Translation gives CASGGDGNSPLHF. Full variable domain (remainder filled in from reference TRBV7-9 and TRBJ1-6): DTGVSQNPRHKITKRGQNVTFRCDPISEHNRLYWYRQTLGQGPEFLTYFQNEAQLEKSRLLSDRFSAERPKGSFSTLEIQRTEQGDSAMYLCASGGDGNSPLHFGNGTRLTVT.

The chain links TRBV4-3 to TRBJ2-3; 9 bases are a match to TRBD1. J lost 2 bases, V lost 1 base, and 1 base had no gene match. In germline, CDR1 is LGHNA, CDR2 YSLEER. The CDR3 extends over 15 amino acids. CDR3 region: CASSQGQGDTDTQYF. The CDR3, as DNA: TGCGCCAGCAGCCAAGGACAGGGGGACACAGATACGCAGTATTTT.

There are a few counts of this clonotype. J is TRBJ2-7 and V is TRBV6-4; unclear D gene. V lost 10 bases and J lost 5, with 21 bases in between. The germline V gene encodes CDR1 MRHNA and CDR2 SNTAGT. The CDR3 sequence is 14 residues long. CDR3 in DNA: TGTGCCACCCCAACGGGCGCTATCCGTGACGAGCAGTACTTC. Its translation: CATPTGAIRDEQYF.

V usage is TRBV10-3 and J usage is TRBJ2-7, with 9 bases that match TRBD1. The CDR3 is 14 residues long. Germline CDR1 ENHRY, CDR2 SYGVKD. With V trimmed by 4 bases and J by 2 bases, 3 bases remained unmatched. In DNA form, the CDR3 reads TGTGCCATCAGTGGGGACAGGGTGACCTACGAGCAGTACTTC. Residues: CAISGDRVTYEQYF.

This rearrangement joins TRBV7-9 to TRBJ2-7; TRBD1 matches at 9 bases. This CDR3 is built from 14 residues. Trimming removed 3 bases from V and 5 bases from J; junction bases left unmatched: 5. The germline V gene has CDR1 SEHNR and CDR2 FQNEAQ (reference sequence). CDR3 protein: CASSLDRGRDEQYF. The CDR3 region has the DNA TGTGCCAGCAGCTTGGACAGGGGCCGGGACGAGCAGTACTTC.

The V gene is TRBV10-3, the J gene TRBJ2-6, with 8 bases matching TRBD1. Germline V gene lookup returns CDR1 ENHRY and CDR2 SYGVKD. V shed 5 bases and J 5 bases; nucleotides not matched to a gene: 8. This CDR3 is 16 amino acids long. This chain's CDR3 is CAISRTGNGRANVLTF. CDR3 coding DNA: TGTGCCATCAGTCGGACAGGGAATGGTAGGGCCAACGTCCTGACTTTC.

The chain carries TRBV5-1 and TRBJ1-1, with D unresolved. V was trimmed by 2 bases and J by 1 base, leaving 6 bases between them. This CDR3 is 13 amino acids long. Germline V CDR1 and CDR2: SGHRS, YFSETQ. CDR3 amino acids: CASSFVPNTEAFF. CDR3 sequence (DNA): TGCGCCAGCAGCTTCGTCCCGAACACTGAAGCTTTCTTT.

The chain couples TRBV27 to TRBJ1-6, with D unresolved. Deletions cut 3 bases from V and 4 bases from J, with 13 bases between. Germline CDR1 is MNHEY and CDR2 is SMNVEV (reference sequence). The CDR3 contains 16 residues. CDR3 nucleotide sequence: TGTGCCAGCAGTTTCAGTCCCCTTAAATATAATTCACCCCTCCACTTT. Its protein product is CASSFSPLKYNSPLHF.

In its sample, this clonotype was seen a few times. The CDR3 coding sequence is TGTGCCAGCAGTGAGCAGGGGCCCTGGGAGACCCAGTACTTC. As protein: CASSEQGPWETQYF. V is TRBV2 and J is TRBJ2-5; TRBD1 is a possible D gene (6 bases). The CDR3 consists of 14 residues. CDR1 is SNHLY and CDR2 is FYNNEI in the germline V gene. V was shortened by 3 bases and J by 5 bases, with 13 bases between the two germline ends.